These 20 T cell receptor beta chains were all obtained from the same sample, sequenced in a study of T cells in Graves' hyperthyroidism and ophthalmopathy. Amplification yielded TCR beta CDR3 regions, with RNA transcripts as the source. The TCR CDR3 was amplified in a first-round RT-PCR using the HTBI primer set. MiXCR, run by TCRdb on the multiplex PCR reads, gives a single entry per CDR3 protein. The sample shows 700,000 to 850,000 distinct CDR3 sequences, approximately 40% of them seen only once. The sequencing sample was made of blood. The receptors stem from a woman in her 40s with Graves' hyperthyroidism.

V and J are TRBV12-5 and TRBJ1-1, with D hard to call. Germline V gene sequence: CDR1 LGHNT, CDR2 FRNRAP. The CDR3 is 17 amino acids. As DNA, the CDR3 is TGTGCCAGCGAAGCATCAGGTGTACGGACCCTGAACACTGAAGCTTTCTTT. Translation gives CASEASGVRTLNTEAFF.

This sequence joins TRBV10-3 and TRBJ2-5, with 8 nucleotides matching TRBD1. V gave up 2 bases and J gave up 6 bases; unmatched junction bases: 14. CDR1 ENHRY and CDR2 SYGVKD come from the germline V gene. CDR3 length equals 17 residues. CDR3 sequence (DNA): TGTGCCATCAGTGAGAAAGTGGACAGGGACGGGGAGAAGACCCAGTACTTC. Amino acid sequence: CAISEKVDRDGEKTQYF.

This chain uses TRBV4-3 with TRBJ2-5, with 11 bases identical to TRBD2. From germline, CDR1 is LGHNA and CDR2 YSLEER. V was clipped by 1 base and J by 5 bases; unmatched bases: 9. This CDR3 spans 17 amino acids. The CDR3 sequence is CASSQGYSGGAAETQYF. The CDR3 DNA reads as TGCGCCAGCAGCCAAGGGTATAGCGGGGGGGCCGCGGAGACCCAGTACTTC.

Worth noting for this clonotype: The junction and the germline gene differ at one end; a read error may be behind it. The chain links TRBV7-9 to TRBJ2-7, with D possibly matching TRBD1 (6 bases). The CDR3 is made up of 12 amino acids. In germline, CDR1 is SEHNR, CDR2 FQNEAQ (reference sequence). The CDR3, as DNA: TGTGCCAGCAGTTTAGTTGGGGGCGCGCAGTACTTC. Its protein product is CASSLVGGAQYF.

Details on this clonotype: At one end the junction does not follow the germline gene, possibly because of a read error. The chain joins TRBV15 to TRBJ1-4; 7 bases map to TRBD1. CDR3 length: 15 residues. CDR1 is LNHNV, CDR2 YYDKDF, per germline (reference sequence). CDR3 bases: TGTGCCAGCAGCAGACGGGACAGAGAAGGAGAAAAACTGTTTTTT. The encoded protein is CASSRRDREGEKLFF.

The chain uses TRBV7-3 and TRBJ2-2, with 8 bases lining up with TRBD2. The germline CDR1 and CDR2 sequences are SGHTA and FQGTGA. This CDR3 is built from 16 residues. V lost 2 bases, J lost 2 bases, and 4 bases stayed unmatched. CDR3: CASSLAGGLNTGELFF. CDR3 nucleotide sequence: TGTGCCAGCAGCTTAGCGGGGGGCCTAAACACCGGGGAGCTGTTTTTT.

V and J are TRBV24-1 and TRBJ1-1, with 9 positions matching TRBD1. In germline, CDR1 is KGHDR, CDR2 SFDVKD. CDR3 length: 12 amino acids. Trimming removed 5 bases from V and 7 bases from J; junction bases left unmatched: 1. The CDR3 coding sequence is TGTGCCACCAGTGGGACAGGGGTTGAAGCTTTCTTT. Amino acid sequence: CATSGTGVEAFF.

The V call is TRBV7-8, the J call TRBJ2-7, with D possibly matching TRBD1 (6 bases). V gave up 5 bases and J gave up 2 bases, with 16 bases separating them. The length of the CDR3 is 15 residues. Germline-derived CDR1 and CDR2 are SGHVS and FQNEAQ. The CDR3 loop reads CASSPRTDQTYEQYF. The CDR3 region has the DNA TGTGCCAGCAGCCCCCGGACAGACCAGACCTACGAGCAGTACTTC.

The chain links TRBV29-1 to TRBJ2-3, with D hard to call. The CDR3 extends over 13 amino acids. Between the trimmed V and J ends, which lost 0 bases and 5 bases, there was a span of 9 bases. Germline CDR1 SQVTM, CDR2 ANQGSEA. CDR3 DNA: TGCAGCGTTGAAGAGGGCCTTGGAGATACGCAGTATTTT. Translation gives CSVEEGLGDTQYF.

In this sample, this clonotype turned up many times. This chain links TRBV7-2 with TRBJ2-7; 11 nucleotides line up with TRBD2. CDR3 length equals 17 residues. Per the germline V gene, CDR1 is SGHTA and CDR2 is FQGNSA. The V segment lost 5 bases and the J segment 6 bases; nucleotides outside the gene matches: 15. For the CDR3, the DNA is TGTGCCAGCAGCGCCACTACTAGCGGGAGTTATCTAACCGAGCAGTACTTC. This sequence encodes CASSATTSGSYLTEQYF.

This clonotype was counted a few times. The V gene is TRBV7-2, the J gene TRBJ1-5; no definite D call. The CDR3 consists of 13 residues. The V gene's germline CDR1 is SGHTA and CDR2 FQGNSA. The germline V and J ends were trimmed by 5 bases and 3 bases, with 8 bases remaining between them. The CDR3 nucleotides read TGTGCCAGCAGCCCGACTGCCAATCAGCCCCAGCATTTT. It is translated as CASSPTANQPQHF.

The rearrangement links TRBV7-2 to TRBJ1-5; 9 positions agree with TRBD1. This CDR3 has 15 amino acids. Germline CDR1 SGHTA, CDR2 FQGNSA. The J segment lost 5 bases and the V segment lost 5 bases, leaving 7 bases of the junction unmatched. This chain's CDR3 is CASSHGRTGDQPQHF. The CDR3 nucleotides read TGTGCCAGCAGCCACGGAAGGACAGGGGATCAGCCCCAGCATTTT.

This clonotype was seen a few times. The chain recombines TRBV5-8 with TRBJ2-7; weak D call: TRBD2 (5 bases). Germline CDR1 reads SGHTS; CDR2 reads YDEGEE. The ends were cut back, 0 bases at V and 1 base at J, with 11 bases in the middle. This CDR3 is 15 amino acids long. The CDR3 protein is CASSLGSGISYEQYF. As DNA, the CDR3 is TGTGCCAGCAGCTTGGGTTCGGGGATTTCCTACGAGCAGTACTTC.

This clonotype was found many times. CDR3 sequence (DNA): TGTGCCTCAACCCCCGAGACAGGGGGTGGCTACGAGCAGTACTTC. Translated, it gives CASTPETGGGYEQYF. The chain carries TRBV10-3 and TRBJ2-7, with 9 bases identical to TRBD1. Germline V CDR1 and CDR2: ENHRY, SYGVKD. The CDR3 has 15 residues. V gave up 11 bases and J gave up 3 bases; unmatched junction bases: 14.

This clonotype was observed many times. The J gene is TRBJ2-5, the V gene TRBV10-3, with 9 positions matching TRBD1. V lost 3 bases to trimming and J lost 5 bases; unmatched junction nucleotides: 4. The CDR3 is made up of 14 amino acids. The germline V gene has CDR1 ENHRY and CDR2 SYGVKD. CDR3 sequence reads: CAISEYRGQETQYF. For the CDR3, the DNA is TGTGCCATCAGTGAATACAGGGGGCAGGAGACCCAGTACTTC.

The sample holds many counts of this clonotype. V and J are TRBV2 and TRBJ1-1; D gene unclear. The CDR3 loop spans 11 amino acids. Deletions cut 8 bases from V and 0 bases from J, with 4 bases between. Germline-derived CDR1 and CDR2 are SNHLY and FYNNEI. The CDR3 DNA reads as TGTGCCAGCCCCATGAACACTGAAGCTTTCTTT. This encodes CASPMNTEAFF.

Ten or more counts support this clonotype. V usage is TRBV29-1 and J usage is TRBJ2-7, with 7 positions matching TRBD2. Germline assignment: CDR1 SQVTM and CDR2 ANQGSEA. The ends lost 6 bases at V and 2 bases at J; junction bases unmatched: 10. This CDR3 is 14 amino acids long. The chain's CDR3 is CSVVMTSIAYEQYF. Written as DNA, the CDR3 is TGCAGCGTCGTTATGACTAGCATTGCCTACGAGCAGTACTTC.

This chain connects TRBV7-3 to TRBJ1-1; the D gene is possibly TRBD1 (5 bases). This CDR3 is 14 amino acids long. Trimming cost V 3 bases and J 9 bases, with 17 bases left between them. CDR1 and CDR2 (germline): SGHTA, FQGTGA. CDR3 residues: CASSLGTSGAKAFF. The CDR3 nucleotides read TGTGCCAGCAGCTTGGGGACTAGCGGAGCAAAAGCTTTCTTT.

With regard to this clonotype: This may stem from a read error, because a much larger clone lies one nucleotide away. The genes are TRBV20-1 and TRBJ2-7; D uncertain. CDR3 length: 14 residues. The V end lost 3 bases, the J end lost 3 bases, and 15 bases lay between the germline ends. CDR1 is DFQATT, CDR2 SNEGSKA, per germline (reference sequence). CDR3 residues: CSARARTSIYEQYF. Here the CDR3 DNA reads TGCAGTGCTAGGGCCAGGACCTCGATCTACGAGCAGTACTTC.

CDR3 protein: CSVTAGVYEQYF. The CDR3, as DNA: TGCAGCGTTACAGCGGGCGTGTACGAGCAGTACTTC. V gene TRBV29-1 combines with J gene TRBJ2-7; the D gene is possibly TRBD2 (6 bases). Germline V CDR1 and CDR2: SQVTM, ANQGSEA. V was trimmed by 5 bases and J by 4 bases, leaving 12 bases between them. This CDR3 region has 12 residues.